This T cell receptor beta chain originates from a study of T cells after somatic rescue of genetic block. Profiling relied on immunoSEQ multiplex PCR, and the TCRdb table lists in-frame clones only, not all of them. The profile shows 11,000 to 15,000 clones, over 65% of them singletons. This CDR3 is 12 amino acids long. The germline V and J ends were trimmed by 0 bases and 7 bases, with 7 bases remaining between them. The germline CDR1 and CDR2 sequences are SGHRS and YFSETQ. The chain combines TRBV5-1 with TRBJ2-5; D is perhaps TRBD1 (5 bases). Sequencing was performed on peripheral blood mononuclear cells (PBMCs). This sequence originates from a boy between 10 and 17 years old. CDR3 coding DNA: TGCGCCAGCAGCTTGGCGCAGGGGACCCAGTACTTC. Its protein is CASSLAQGTQYF.